This TCR beta chain came from a study of blood T cell repertoires in COVID-19. Study in general: The United States, Italy and Spain supplied acute and convalescent COVID-19 samples. The cDNA or gDNA used as material had been derived from T cells, B-cell-depleted T cells, or PBMCs.

In the original processing: Amplifying reference gene primers gave estimates of nucleated cell counts. Profiling relied on immunoSEQ multiplex PCR, and the TCRdb table lists in-frame clones only, not all of them. That table furnishes V, J and clone size, whereas the DNA furnished D and trimming. Of tens of thousands of clones in the sample, approximately 89% are singletons; the top ten hold around 2.3%. CDR1 is SGHTA and CDR2 is FQGTGA in the germline V gene. This CDR3 is 13 amino acids long. The V and J ends lost 4 bases and 8 bases respectively, with 12 bases between them. The source material was peripheral blood. The receptor was derived from a human donor with active COVID-19. The donor label of this sample is uncertain. This rearrangement joins TRBV7-3 to TRBJ2-1, with D tentatively TRBD2 (6 bases). The CDR3 region is CASSSPPSDEQFF. The CDR3 nucleotides read TGTGCCAGCAGCTCCCCACCTAGCGATGAGCAGTTCTTC.